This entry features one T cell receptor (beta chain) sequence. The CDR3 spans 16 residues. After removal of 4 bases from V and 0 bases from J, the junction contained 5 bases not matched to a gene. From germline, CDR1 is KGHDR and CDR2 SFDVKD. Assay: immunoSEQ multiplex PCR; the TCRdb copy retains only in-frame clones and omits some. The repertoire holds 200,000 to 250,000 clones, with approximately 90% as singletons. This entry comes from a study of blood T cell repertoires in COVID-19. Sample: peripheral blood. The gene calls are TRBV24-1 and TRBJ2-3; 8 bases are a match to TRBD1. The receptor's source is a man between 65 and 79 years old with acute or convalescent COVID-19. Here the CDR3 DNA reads TGTGCCACCAGTGACCCGGGACAGGCGAGCACAGATACGCAGTATTTT. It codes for CATSDPGQASTDTQYF.